The 23 T cell receptor beta chains listed next were all sequenced from one sample in a study of vaccination and CD4 T cells after COVID-19. Their antigen targets remain unknown. Sequencing of DNA taken from cultured CD4+ T cells relied on the Oncomine TCR Beta short-read assay. Each CDR3 protein gets one entry after TCRdb re-called the PCR reads with MiXCR. The data contain around 10,000 distinct CDR3 sequences, about 67% of them singletons. Treatment indicated: approximately 10-day PBMC culture with coronavirus spike peptide pools or control peptides (ViraFEST assay). The sample was CD4+ T cells from blood, cultured in vitro. Every receptor here comes from a human donor who had recovered from COVID-19.

This clonotype was found a few times. The V and J genes are TRBV7-3 and TRBJ2-3; possibly TRBD1 or TRBD2 for D (6 bases each). CDR3 length: 16 amino acids. V was shortened by 4 bases and J by 1 base, with 15 bases between the two germline ends. In germline, CDR1 is SGHTA, CDR2 FQGTGA. DNA of the CDR3: TGTGCCAGCAGCTCAAGGGGGGACACCCGCACAGATACGCAGTATTTT. It is translated as CASSSRGDTRTDTQYF.

The chain joins TRBV30 to TRBJ1-2; 8 nucleotides match TRBD1. Trimming took 1 base from V and 11 from J; bases not matched to a gene: 9. The CDR3 is 13 amino acids. The germline CDR1 and CDR2 sequences are GTSNPN and SVGIG (reference sequence). In DNA, the CDR3 is TGTGCCTGGAGTGCGGCAGGGGGCTATAGATACACCTTC. This encodes CAWSAAGGYRYTF.

This clonotype has only one observation. The V and J genes are TRBV7-3 and TRBJ2-5, with D possibly being TRBD2 (6 bases). Trimming cost V 5 bases and J 4 bases, with 17 bases left between them. Germline CDR1 and CDR2: SGHTA and FQGTGA. This CDR3 spans 15 amino acids. The CDR3 nucleotides read TGTGCCAGCAGCCGTCAAAGCGGGTTAGGAGAGACCCAGTACTTC. Translation gives CASSRQSGLGETQYF.

The V gene is TRBV24-1, the J gene TRBJ2-3; 8 bases agree with TRBD2. Germline V CDR1 and CDR2: KGHDR, SFDVKD. This CDR3 has 15 residues. V lost 3 bases to trimming and J lost 3 bases; unmatched junction nucleotides: 4. The CDR3 DNA reads TGTGCCACCAGTGATCTCGGGGGGGTGACAGATACGCAGTATTTT. This translates into CATSDLGGVTDTQYF.

This sequence joins TRBV6-5 and TRBJ1-6; D gene uncertain. Germline V gene lookup returns CDR1 MNHEY and CDR2 SVGAGI. The CDR3 is made up of 16 amino acids. V lost 0 bases and J lost 0, with 6 bases in between. CDR3 residues: CASSYSRSSYNSPLHF. Here the CDR3 DNA reads TGTGCCAGCAGTTACTCGCGGAGCTCCTATAATTCACCCCTCCACTTT.

V gene TRBV6-2 or TRBV6-3 combines with J gene TRBJ1-6; D is ambiguous. Between the trimmed V and J ends, which lost 8 bases and 6 bases, there was a span of 14 bases. CDR1 MNHEY and CDR2 SVGEGT come from the germline V gene. The CDR3 is 14 residues long. CDR3 sequence reads: CASYGISRNSPLHF. The CDR3 region has the DNA TGTGCCAGCTACGGAATTTCGCGTAATTCACCCCTCCACTTT.

V is TRBV6-2 or TRBV6-3 and J is TRBJ1-5; D might be TRBD1 (5 bases). Germline-derived CDR1 and CDR2 are MNHEY and SVGEGT. The CDR3 totals 13 residues. V dropped 6 bases and J dropped 5 bases, with 11 bases sitting between them. The CDR3 protein is CASRDSRYQPQHF. The CDR3 DNA follows: TGTGCCAGCAGAGACAGCCGTTATCAGCCCCAGCATTTT.

This clonotype occurred a few times. The chain joins TRBV6-2 or TRBV6-3 to TRBJ1-1, with 7 bases aligning to TRBD1. The germline CDR1 and CDR2 sequences are MNHEY and SVGEGT. With 7 bases clipped from V and 1 base from J, the junction kept 12 bases outside the gene matches. This CDR3 has 16 amino acids. This chain's CDR3 is CASIPRTGFTNTEAFF. The CDR3 DNA reads TGTGCCAGCATCCCCAGGACAGGCTTCACGAACACTGAAGCTTTCTTT.

This chain uses TRBV6-1 with TRBJ1-1; 7 bases line up with TRBD1. Germline assignment: CDR1 MNHNS and CDR2 SASEGT. J was trimmed by 0 bases and V by 7 bases; bases with no gene match: 5. CDR3 size: 14 residues. The CDR3 sequence is CASKGQQMNTEAFF. CDR3 in DNA: TGTGCCAGCAAGGGACAGCAGATGAACACTGAAGCTTTCTTT.

This clonotype was seen only a few times. The CDR3 is CASSPGTGGTEAFF. CDR3 in DNA: TGTGCCAGCTCACCAGGGACAGGGGGCACTGAAGCTTTCTTT. The J gene is TRBJ1-1, the V gene TRBV18; 11 bases agree with TRBD1. Germline V CDR1 and CDR2: KGHSH, LQKENI. Trimming at V came to 2 bases and at J to 4 bases, leaving 0 bases not matched to a gene. The CDR3 is made up of 14 amino acids.

This chain joins TRBV24-1 and TRBJ2-7, with 13 bases aligning to TRBD2. V lost 0 bases, J lost 3 bases, and 1 base stayed unmatched. There are 16 residues in the CDR3. The germline CDR1 and CDR2 sequences are KGHDR and SFDVKD. As DNA, the CDR3 is TGTGCCACCAGTGATTTGGGACTAGCGGGAGACTACGAGCAGTACTTC. Encoded protein: CATSDLGLAGDYEQYF.

CDR3 sequence (DNA): TGCGCCAGCAGCCACCCCGTACCGTCGGATGAGCAGTTCTTC. Protein: CASSHPVPSDEQFF. The V call is TRBV4-1, the J call TRBJ2-1, with no clear D. The V end lost 3 bases, the J end lost 8 bases, and 14 bases lay between the germline ends. The CDR3 totals 14 residues. The germline V gene encodes CDR1 MGHRA and CDR2 YSYEKL.

The gene calls are TRBV21-1 and TRBJ1-5. TRBV21-1 has pseudogene status. This CDR3 is 15 amino acids long. The CDR3 region has the DNA TGTGCCAGCAGCAAAGAAGGAGGCGTTCATCAGCCCCAGCATTTT. Translated: CASSKEGGVHQPQHF.

The chain joins TRBV28 to TRBJ1-3, with D hard to call. Germline V lookup: CDR1 MDHEN, CDR2 SYDVKM. The length of the CDR3 is 14 residues. The germline V and J ends were trimmed by 2 bases and 4 bases, with 9 bases remaining between them. CDR3 in amino acids: CASSLSGGGNTIYF. The CDR3 coding sequence is TGTGCCAGCAGTTTAAGTGGCGGCGGAAACACCATATATTTT.

The chain has TRBV4-1 and TRBJ2-5; 10 nucleotides match TRBD2. V dropped 0 bases and J dropped 5; count of bases not matched to a gene: 12. This CDR3 comprises 18 residues. CDR1 is MGHRA, CDR2 YSYEKL, per germline. CDR3 loop: CASSQDSFSAGGAETQYF. The CDR3 DNA reads TGCGCCAGCAGCCAAGATTCCTTTTCAGCGGGAGGGGCGGAGACCCAGTACTTC.

This chain joins TRBV2 and TRBJ2-7, with 11 bases identical to TRBD2. V trimming: 2 bases; J trimming: 6 bases; junction bases outside the gene matches: 3. This CDR3 has 14 amino acids. Germline V gene sequence: CDR1 SNHLY, CDR2 FYNNEI. For the CDR3, the DNA is TGTGCCAGCAGTGAATGGGGACTAGCGGCCGAGCAGTACTTC. Amino acid sequence: CASSEWGLAAEQYF.

This clonotype was counted only a few times. The genes are TRBV12-3 or TRBV12-4 and TRBJ1-1, with 7 bases identical to TRBD1. With 6 bases clipped from V and 3 bases from J, the junction kept 10 bases outside the gene matches. There are 15 residues in the CDR3. In nucleotides, the CDR3 is TGTGCCAGCAGCTTGTCAGGGCAGGGGGACACTGAAGCTTTCTTT. Translated: CASSLSGQGDTEAFF.

Within the sample, this clonotype is medium-sized (0.01 to 0.1%). CDR3 nucleotides: TGTGCCAGCCTTGGATGGAACACCGGGGAGCTGTTTTTT. Its protein is CASLGWNTGELFF. This chain uses TRBV19 with TRBJ2-2; D ambiguous. This CDR3 contains 13 residues. With 9 bases removed from V and 1 base from J, the gap between germline ends came to 9 bases. Germline V gene sequence: CDR1 LNHDA, CDR2 SQIVND (reference sequence).

A few counts support this clonotype. The gene calls are TRBV12-3 or TRBV12-4 and TRBJ1-1; D might be TRBD1 (5 bases). V lost 2 bases and J 4 bases, leaving 8 bases between the germline ends. The CDR3 sequence is 13 residues long. For the CDR3, the DNA is TGTGCCAGCAGTTTAAGCAGGGCCACTGAAGCTTTCTTT. Residues: CASSLSRATEAFF.

V usage is TRBV7-9 and J usage is TRBJ1-1, with unresolved D. V lost 1 base, J lost 6 bases, and 12 bases lay in between. The CDR3 has 14 residues. Germline V CDR1 and CDR2: SEHNR, FQNEAQ (reference sequence). The CDR3 coding sequence is TGTGCCAGCAGCTTAGTCCCGCCGGGTGCTGAAGCTTTCTTT. As protein: CASSLVPPGAEAFF.

The rearrangement uses TRBV29-1 and TRBJ2-7; 7 bases agree with TRBD1. The germline V gene encodes CDR1 SQVTM and CDR2 ANQGSEA. This CDR3 has 13 residues. V gave up 5 bases and J gave up 4 bases; unmatched junction bases: 8. CDR3 coding DNA: TGCAGCGTTCAGGAAGGGGGCCATTACGAGCAGTACTTC. It encodes CSVQEGGHYEQYF.

This rearrangement joins TRBV4-1 to TRBJ2-7, with no clear D. V was pared by 0 bases and J by 3 bases, with 6 bases between. CDR1 MGHRA and CDR2 YSYEKL come from the germline V gene. The CDR3 is 13 amino acids. The CDR3 DNA reads as TGCGCCAGCAGCCAAGATTACGACTACGAGCAGTACTTC. Translation gives CASSQDYDYEQYF.

This clonotype was seen more than once but under ten times. The V call is TRBV7-3, the J call TRBJ2-2, with D perhaps matching TRBD2 (5 bases). Germline V gives CDR1 SGHTA, CDR2 FQGTGA. The CDR3 is made up of 12 amino acids. Deletions cut 1 base from V and 8 bases from J, with 5 bases between. CDR3 in amino acids: CASSLREGELFF. DNA of the CDR3: TGTGCCAGCAGCTTAAGGGAGGGGGAGCTGTTTTTT.